The 18 T cell receptor beta chains given below trace back to one sample, sequenced in a study of blood T cell repertoires in COVID-19. TCRdb's table, derived via immunoSEQ multiplex PCR, lists solely in-frame clones and lacks some. The profile covers approximately 320,000 clones, with approximately 85% appearing a single time and approximately 7.9% taken by the ten largest. The material sequenced was peripheral blood. These receptors were taken from a human donor in a cohort sampled during active COVID-19.

This clone showed up just once. V and J are TRBV5-5 and TRBJ2-7; 11 bases fit TRBD2. The trim removed 0 bases at V and 3 bases at J, leaving 5 bases unmatched. CDR1 is SGHKS and CDR2 is YYEKEE in the germline V gene (reference sequence). This CDR3 has 16 amino acids. This CDR3 reads CASSLVPLAGGYEQYF. As DNA, the CDR3 is TGTGCCAGCAGCTTGGTGCCTCTAGCGGGGGGCTACGAGCAGTACTTC.

V is TRBV9 and J is TRBJ2-5; 11 bases fit TRBD2. The germline CDR1 and CDR2 sequences are SGDLS and YYNGEE. CDR3 length equals 15 residues. V lost 0 bases and J lost 3; bases outside the gene matches: 1. The DNA of the CDR3 is TGTGCCAGCAGCGTAGCTAGCGGGGGGAAAGAGACCCAGTACTTC. Its translation: CASSVASGGKETQYF.

Only one count was recorded for this clone. The chain carries TRBV6-6 and TRBJ2-7; 9 nucleotides match TRBD1. V was clipped by 2 bases and J by 6 bases; unmatched bases: 8. Germline lookup yields CDR1 MNHNY and CDR2 SVGAGI (reference sequence). CDR3 length equals 15 residues. CDR3 DNA sequence: TGTGCCAGCAGTTACCCGGGACAGGGTAAAACCGAGCAGTACTTC. Amino acids: CASSYPGQGKTEQYF.

The chain carries TRBV2 and TRBJ1-1; 7 nucleotides align to TRBD1. V lost 7 bases, J lost 2 bases, and 7 bases stayed unmatched. CDR3 length: 14 amino acids. Germline lookup yields CDR1 SNHLY and CDR2 FYNNEI. Here the CDR3 reads CASNTGTANTEAFF. CDR3 DNA: TGTGCCAGCAACACCGGGACAGCTAACACTGAAGCTTTCTTT.

The rearrangement uses TRBV10-3 and TRBJ2-1; TRBD2 aligns across 8 bases. Germline V gives CDR1 ENHRY, CDR2 SYGVKD. The CDR3 runs to 14 residues. After removal of 6 bases from V and 6 bases from J, the junction contained 7 bases not matched to a gene. The DNA of the CDR3 is TGTGCCATCAGCCCCGGGAGGGAGGGCAATGAGCAGTTCTTC. Its translation: CAISPGREGNEQFF.

The rearrangement joins TRBV5-6 to TRBJ1-2; no definite D call. CDR1 and CDR2 from the germline V gene are SGHDT and YYEEEE. CDR3 length: 15 amino acids. V was pared by 6 bases and J by 2 bases, with 17 bases between. DNA of the CDR3: TGTGCCAGCATCCCCGTCTCACGGTTCAACTATGGCTACACCTTC. It encodes CASIPVSRFNYGYTF.

The chain has TRBV5-3 and TRBJ2-5, with 10 bases fitting TRBD1. TRBV5-3 is filed as an ORF, its function uncertain. This CDR3 spans 15 amino acids. The V and J ends lost 5 bases and 2 bases, in that order; junction bases with no gene match: 6. CDR3 coding DNA: TGTGCCAGAAGAAGGGACAGGGGAAATCAAGAGACCCAGTACTTC. Encoded protein: CARRRDRGNQETQYF.

The J gene is TRBJ1-2, the V gene TRBV5-6; a weak D match, TRBD1 (6 bases). V lost 5 bases, J lost 6 bases, and 17 bases lay in between. The CDR3 length is 14 residues. The germline gives CDR1 SGHDT, CDR2 YYEEEE. The CDR3 region is CASSSTGSRDGYTF. The CDR3 region has the DNA TGTGCCAGCAGTTCAACAGGGAGCAGGGATGGCTACACCTTC.

The J gene is TRBJ1-2, the V gene TRBV29-1; no definite D call. The CDR3 totals 13 residues. V shed 4 bases and J shed 1 base, with 10 bases lying between them. Germline V CDR1 and CDR2: SQVTM, ANQGSEA. The chain's CDR3 is CSVVLRNNYGYTF. The CDR3 nucleotides read TGCAGCGTTGTTCTCCGTAATAACTATGGCTACACCTTC.

This clone turned up a few times. This chain connects TRBV19 to TRBJ1-1; TRBD1 matches at 7 bases. CDR3 length equals 15 residues. Germline V CDR1 and CDR2: LNHDA, SQIVND (reference sequence). V was clipped by 6 bases and J by 4 bases; unmatched bases: 11. CDR3 in DNA: TGTGCCAGTAGCCCGACAGGGAGAGGGGGCACTGAAGCTTTCTTT. Protein sequence: CASSPTGRGGTEAFF.

The chain links TRBV7-9 to TRBJ2-1; D may be TRBD1 (5 bases). Germline loops: CDR1 SEHNR, CDR2 FQNEAQ (reference sequence). This CDR3 comprises 11 residues. The V gene lost 1 base and the J gene lost 10 bases, with 5 bases spanning the gap. Here the CDR3 DNA reads TGTGCCAGCAGCTTAGGGACAGAGCAGTTCTTC. It is translated as CASSLGTEQFF.

The chain has TRBV2 and TRBJ1-2; no definite D call. The germline V and J ends were trimmed by 0 bases and 4 bases, with 9 bases remaining between them. Germline loops: CDR1 SNHLY, CDR2 FYNNEI. The CDR3 is made up of 14 amino acids. The CDR3 loop reads CASSEAREAYGYTF. The CDR3 DNA reads as TGTGCCAGCAGTGAAGCCCGGGAGGCCTATGGCTACACCTTC.

Many counts were recorded for this clone. This chain uses TRBV29-1 with TRBJ1-6; 7 nucleotides match TRBD1. Germline CDR1 is SQVTM and CDR2 is ANQGSEA. Losses at the gene ends were 3 bases for V and 9 bases for J; bases not matched to a gene: 5. The CDR3 runs 13 residues. This CDR3 is CSVDQGVGSPLHF. The CDR3 DNA reads TGCAGCGTTGATCAGGGGGTGGGTTCACCCCTCCACTTT.

The CDR3 is CASSIEAGVFGEQFF. CDR3 DNA sequence: TGTGCCAGTAGTATAGAAGCGGGGGTTTTTGGTGAGCAGTTCTTC. The rearrangement links TRBV19 to TRBJ2-1; 8 nucleotides match TRBD2. Trimming at V came to 0 bases and at J to 9 bases, leaving 7 bases not matched to a gene. CDR1 is LNHDA, CDR2 SQIVND, per germline (reference sequence). CDR3 size: 15 residues.

The chain's CDR3 is CASSSTNLEGAVADTQYF. The CDR3 DNA sequence: TGTGCCAGCAGCTCCACAAACCTAGAGGGGGCAGTGGCAGATACGCAGTATTTT. J is TRBJ2-3 and V is TRBV7-9; 7 bases are shared with TRBD1. Per the germline V gene, CDR1 is SEHNR and CDR2 is FQNEAQ (reference sequence). J was trimmed by 4 bases and V by 4 bases; bases with no gene match: 17. The CDR3 contains 18 residues.

This rearrangement joins TRBV18 to TRBJ1-1, with D unclear. V lost 3 bases to trimming and J lost 1 base, with 9 bases between them. The CDR3 totals 14 residues. Germline V gene sequence: CDR1 KGHSH, CDR2 LQKENI. In DNA, the CDR3 is TGTGCCAGCTCACCCTTAGACACGAACACTGAAGCTTTCTTT. It is translated as CASSPLDTNTEAFF.

V is TRBV4-2 and J is TRBJ2-3; 7 bases are shared with TRBD2. V shed 3 bases, J shed 5 bases, and the junction held 14 bases outside the gene matches. The germline gives CDR1 LGHNA, CDR2 YNFKEQ. The CDR3 contains 17 residues. CDR3 nucleotides: TGTGCCAGCAGCCAGATGGCCCAACGGGGGGTCGGAGATACGCAGTATTTT. Its protein is CASSQMAQRGVGDTQYF.

The chain couples TRBV6-5 to TRBJ1-6; a possible D gene is TRBD1 (5 bases). This CDR3 is built from 15 residues. Germline V gene data show CDR1 as MNHEY and CDR2 as SVGAGI. V lost 4 bases and J lost 8, with 15 bases in between. CDR3 DNA: TGTGCCAGCAGTTGGTCGGCAGGACAATATTCACCCCTCCACTTT. Its translation is CASSWSAGQYSPLHF.